The 15 T cell receptor beta chains below come from one sample, sequenced in a study of blood T cell repertoires in COVID-19. Generated by immunoSEQ multiplex PCR, the TCRdb table keeps only in-frame clones and is missing some. The profile shows about 120,000 clones, about 80% of them singletons. Sample: peripheral blood. These receptors came from a woman of 80 years or more with acute or convalescent COVID-19.

The genes are TRBV7-2 and TRBJ1-2, with D unresolved. V shed 1 base and J shed 4 bases, with 10 bases lying between them. The V gene's germline CDR1 is SGHTA and CDR2 FQGNSA. The CDR3 has 14 amino acids. Written as DNA, the CDR3 is TGTGCCAGCAGCTTAGAGTTGGGAGGCTATGGCTACACCTTC. It encodes CASSLELGGYGYTF.

The rearrangement uses TRBV9 and TRBJ2-3; D is undetermined. This CDR3 is built from 13 residues. V was cut by 2 bases and J by 4 bases, with 8 bases left in between. Germline V lookup: CDR1 SGDLS, CDR2 YYNGEE. In DNA form, the CDR3 reads TGTGCCAGCAGCGTGTCAGTGTCAGATACGCAGTATTTT. As protein: CASSVSVSDTQYF.

This clone was observed a single time. The rearrangement joins TRBV18 to TRBJ2-2, with 8 nucleotides matching TRBD1. CDR1 KGHSH and CDR2 LQKENI come from the germline V gene. The length of the CDR3 is 15 residues. The J segment lost 3 bases and the V segment lost 3 bases, leaving 3 bases of the junction unmatched. CDR3 DNA: TGTGCCAGCTCACCGACAGGGGACGACACCGGGGAGCTGTTTTTT. It translates to CASSPTGDDTGELFF.

This clone was seen more than once but under ten times. This chain joins TRBV30 and TRBJ2-7, with TRBD2 identical over 9 bases. The CDR3 runs to 13 residues. The V and J ends lost 4 bases and 5 bases, in that order; junction bases with no gene match: 6. CDR1 and CDR2 (germline): GTSNPN, SVGIG (reference sequence). The CDR3 is CAWNGGRADEQYF. The CDR3 region has the DNA TGTGCCTGGAACGGCGGGAGGGCAGACGAGCAGTACTTC.

Only one count was recorded for this clone. This sequence joins TRBV6-6 and TRBJ2-4, with 8 bases identical to TRBD2. This CDR3 comprises 15 residues. V lost 6 bases to trimming and J lost 1 base; unmatched junction nucleotides: 5. From germline, CDR1 is MNHNY and CDR2 SVGAGI (reference sequence). CDR3 in DNA: TGTGCCAGCAGATTAGCGGGGAACGCCAAAAACATTCAGTACTTC. Encoded protein: CASRLAGNAKNIQYF.

The rearrangement uses TRBV9 and TRBJ2-2; 7 positions match TRBD2. The CDR3 spans 16 residues. Germline assignment: CDR1 SGDLS and CDR2 YYNGEE. V was pared by 4 bases and J by 2 bases, with 8 bases of the junction left unmatched. CDR3 sequence: CASSFPGTTNTGELFF. DNA for the CDR3: TGTGCCAGCAGCTTTCCCGGGACTACAAACACCGGGGAGCTGTTTTTT.

The chain has TRBV5-1 and TRBJ2-2; D is unclear. V gave up 0 bases and J gave up 2 bases, with 2 bases separating them. Germline CDR1 SGHRS, CDR2 YFSETQ. This CDR3 has 13 residues. In DNA, the CDR3 is TGCGCCAGCAGCTTGGCTAACACCGGGGAGCTGTTTTTT. Translating it yields CASSLANTGELFF.

This clone was seen a few times. The chain uses TRBV27 and TRBJ1-1, with 9 bases lining up with TRBD1. V shed 5 bases, J shed 5 bases, and the junction held 9 bases outside the gene matches. The CDR3 is 15 residues long. Germline lookup yields CDR1 MNHEY and CDR2 SMNVEV (reference sequence). This CDR3 is CASSPGGTGKTEAFF. In DNA, the CDR3 is TGTGCCAGCAGTCCCGGGGGGACAGGGAAGACTGAAGCTTTCTTT.

The J gene is TRBJ2-7, the V gene TRBV6-2 or TRBV6-3; 8 bases map to TRBD2. V was pared by 5 bases and J by 5 bases, with 8 bases of the junction left unmatched. Germline V gene data show CDR1 as MNHEY and CDR2 as SVGEGT. The CDR3 totals 14 residues. For the CDR3, the DNA is TGTGCCAGCAGTCAAGCGGGAGATACAGACGAGCAGTACTTC. It encodes CASSQAGDTDEQYF.

This clone turned up a few times. This chain uses TRBV19 with TRBJ2-1; the D gene is possibly TRBD2 (6 bases). In germline, CDR1 is LNHDA, CDR2 SQIVND (reference sequence). This CDR3 spans 14 amino acids. The germline V and J ends were trimmed by 3 bases and 6 bases, with 12 bases remaining between them. This CDR3 is CASSIGGAANEQFF. The CDR3 DNA reads TGTGCCAGTAGTATCGGAGGGGCGGCCAATGAGCAGTTCTTC.

This clone has only one observation. At one of its ends the junction is not consistent with the germline gene, which may arise from a read error. In DNA, the CDR3 is TGTGCCAGCAGCCAAGATCGGGGTGGAAGCACCATATATTTT. Translation gives CASSQDRGGSTIYF. The genes are TRBV4-2 and TRBJ1-3; D remains unclear. The CDR3 consists of 14 residues. In germline, CDR1 is LGHNA, CDR2 YNFKEQ.

J is TRBJ1-2 and V is TRBV11-2, with 7 bases lining up with TRBD1. Looked up from germline, CDR1 is SGHAT and CDR2 is FQNNGV. This CDR3 region has 17 residues. The V and J ends lost 0 bases and 0 bases, in that order; junction bases with no gene match: 7. CDR3 residues: CASSLDPDRFSNYGYTF. CDR3 sequence (DNA): TGTGCCAGCAGCTTAGATCCGGACAGGTTTTCTAACTATGGCTACACCTTC.

The rearrangement links TRBV2 to TRBJ1-6, with a tentative D call TRBD1 (6 bases). V gave up 5 bases and J gave up 10 bases, with 18 bases separating them. The CDR3 spans 15 residues. Germline V lookup: CDR1 SNHLY, CDR2 FYNNEI. CDR3 sequence: CASSPGEIGSSPLHF. CDR3 coding DNA: TGTGCCAGCAGTCCAGGGGAAATCGGGTCATCACCCCTCCACTTT.

This sequence joins TRBV6-4 and TRBJ2-1, with TRBD2 matching 11 bases. J was trimmed by 4 bases and V by 7 bases; bases with no gene match: 12. Looked up from germline, CDR1 is MRHNA and CDR2 is SNTAGT. This CDR3 is 17 amino acids long. This chain's CDR3 is CASILGRLAGLYNEQFF. The CDR3 DNA is TGTGCCAGCATCCTGGGCCGACTAGCGGGACTTTACAATGAGCAGTTCTTC.

The chain recombines TRBV2 with TRBJ2-7; maybe TRBD1 (6 bases). The CDR3 runs to 15 residues. In germline, CDR1 is SNHLY, CDR2 FYNNEI. Trimming stripped 6 bases from V and 3 bases from J, with 18 bases between. CDR3 sequence reads: CASRTERGSVYEQYF. The CDR3 bases are TGTGCCAGCAGGACCGAAAGGGGGTCGGTCTACGAGCAGTACTTC.